This T cell receptor beta chain was documented in a study of blood T cell repertoires in COVID-19. Study context: Spain, Italy and the United States supplied samples that represented acute and convalescent COVID-19.

The sample holds one count of this clone. Sequencing used immunoSEQ multiplex PCR; TCRdb keeps in-frame clones, though not all of them. The repertoire includes 150,000 to 200,000 clones, roughly 80% of them detected once, and 2.8% sits in the top ten. Sequenced: peripheral blood. This receptor was identified in a man aged 70-80 years with acute or convalescent COVID-19.

The CDR3 nucleotides read TGTGCCAGCTCACCGACGACAGGGGGCGCATACGAGCAGTACTTC. It yields the protein CASSPTTGGAYEQYF. V usage is TRBV18 and J usage is TRBJ2-7, with TRBD1 matching 10 bases. Per germline, CDR1 KGHSH and CDR2 LQKENI. This CDR3 is built from 15 residues. Losses at the gene ends were 3 bases for V and 4 bases for J; bases not matched to a gene: 6.